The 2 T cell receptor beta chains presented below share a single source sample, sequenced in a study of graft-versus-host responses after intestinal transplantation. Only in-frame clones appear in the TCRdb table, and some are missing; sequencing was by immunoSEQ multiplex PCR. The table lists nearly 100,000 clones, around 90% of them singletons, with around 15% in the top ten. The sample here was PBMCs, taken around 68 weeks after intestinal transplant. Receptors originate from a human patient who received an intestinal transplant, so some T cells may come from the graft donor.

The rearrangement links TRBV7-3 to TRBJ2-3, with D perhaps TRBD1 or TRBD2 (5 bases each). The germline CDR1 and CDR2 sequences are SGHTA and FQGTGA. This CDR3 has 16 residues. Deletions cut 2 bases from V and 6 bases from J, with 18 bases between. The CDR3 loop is CASSLEASWDPDTQYF. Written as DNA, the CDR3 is TGTGCCAGCAGCTTAGAGGCTAGCTGGGACCCTGATACGCAGTATTTT.

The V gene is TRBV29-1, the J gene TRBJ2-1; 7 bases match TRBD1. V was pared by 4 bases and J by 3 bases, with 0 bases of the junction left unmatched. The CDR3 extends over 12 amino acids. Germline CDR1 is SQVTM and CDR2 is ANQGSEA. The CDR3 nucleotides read TGCAGCGTTGGACAGGGCTACAATGAGCAGTTCTTC. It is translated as CSVGQGYNEQFF.